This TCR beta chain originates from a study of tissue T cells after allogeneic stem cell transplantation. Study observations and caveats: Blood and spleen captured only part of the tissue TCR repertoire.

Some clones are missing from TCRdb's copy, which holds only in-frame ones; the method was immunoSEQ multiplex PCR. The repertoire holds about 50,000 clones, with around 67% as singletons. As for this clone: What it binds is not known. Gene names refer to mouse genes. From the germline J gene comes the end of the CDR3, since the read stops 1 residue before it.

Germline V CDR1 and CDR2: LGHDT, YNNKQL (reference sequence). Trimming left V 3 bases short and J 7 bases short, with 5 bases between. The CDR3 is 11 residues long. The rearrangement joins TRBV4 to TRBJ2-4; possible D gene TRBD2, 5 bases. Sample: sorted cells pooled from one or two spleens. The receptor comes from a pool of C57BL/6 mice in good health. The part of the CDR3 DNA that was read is TGTGCCAGCAGCTACTGGGACACCTTGTAC. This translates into CASSYWDTLY. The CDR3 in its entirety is CASSYWDTLYF.